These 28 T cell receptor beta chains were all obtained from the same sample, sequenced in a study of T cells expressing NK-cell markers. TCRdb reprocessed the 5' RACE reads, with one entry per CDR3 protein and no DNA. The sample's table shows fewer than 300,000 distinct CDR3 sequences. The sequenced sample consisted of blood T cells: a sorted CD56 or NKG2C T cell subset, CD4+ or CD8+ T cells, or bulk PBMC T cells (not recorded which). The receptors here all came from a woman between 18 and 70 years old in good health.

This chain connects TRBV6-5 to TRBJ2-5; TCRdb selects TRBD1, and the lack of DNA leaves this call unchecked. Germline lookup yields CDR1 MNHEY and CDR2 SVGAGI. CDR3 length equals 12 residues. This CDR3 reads CASSPRRETQYF.

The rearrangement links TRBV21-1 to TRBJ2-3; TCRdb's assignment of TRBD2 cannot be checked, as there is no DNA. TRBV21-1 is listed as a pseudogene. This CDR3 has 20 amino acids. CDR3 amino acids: CASSKGAGSGGQQPTDTQYF.

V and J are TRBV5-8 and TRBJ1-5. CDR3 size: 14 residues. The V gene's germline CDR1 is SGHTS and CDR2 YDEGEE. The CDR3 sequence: CASSLEADEQPQHF. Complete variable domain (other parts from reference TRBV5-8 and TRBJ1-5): EAGVTQSPTHLIKTRGQQATLRCSPISGHTSVYWYQQALGLGLQFLLWYDEGEERNRGNFPPRFSGRQFPNYSSELNVNALELEDSALYLCASSLEADEQPQHFGDGTRLSIL.

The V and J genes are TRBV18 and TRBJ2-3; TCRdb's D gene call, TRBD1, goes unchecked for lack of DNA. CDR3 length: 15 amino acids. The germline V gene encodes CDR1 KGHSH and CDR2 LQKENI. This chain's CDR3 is CGSSPGAGATDTQYF.

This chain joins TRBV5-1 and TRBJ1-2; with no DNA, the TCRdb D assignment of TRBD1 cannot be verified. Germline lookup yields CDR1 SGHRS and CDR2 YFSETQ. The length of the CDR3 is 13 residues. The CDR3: CASSPGQNYGYTF.

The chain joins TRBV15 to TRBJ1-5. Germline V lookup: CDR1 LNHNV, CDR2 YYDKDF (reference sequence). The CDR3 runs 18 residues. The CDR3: CATSRVGGASHSNQPQHF.

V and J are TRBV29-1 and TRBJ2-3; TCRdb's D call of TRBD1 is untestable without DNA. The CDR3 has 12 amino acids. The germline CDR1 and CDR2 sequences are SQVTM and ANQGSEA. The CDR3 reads CSGTGLTDTQYF.

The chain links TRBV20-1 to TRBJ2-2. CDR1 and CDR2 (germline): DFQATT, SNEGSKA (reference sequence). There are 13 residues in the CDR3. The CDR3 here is CSEGPVNTGELFF.

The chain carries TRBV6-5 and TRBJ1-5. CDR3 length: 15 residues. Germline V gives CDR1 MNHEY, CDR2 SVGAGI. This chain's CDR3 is CASSYSGISNQPQHF.

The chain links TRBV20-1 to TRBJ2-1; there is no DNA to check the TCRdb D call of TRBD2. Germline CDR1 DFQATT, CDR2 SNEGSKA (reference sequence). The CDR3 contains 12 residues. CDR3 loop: CSARDSVPSQFF.

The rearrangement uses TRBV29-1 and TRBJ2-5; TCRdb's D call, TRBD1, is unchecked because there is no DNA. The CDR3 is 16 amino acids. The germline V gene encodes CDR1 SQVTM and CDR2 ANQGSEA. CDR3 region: CSVLSTGTVLAQTQYF.

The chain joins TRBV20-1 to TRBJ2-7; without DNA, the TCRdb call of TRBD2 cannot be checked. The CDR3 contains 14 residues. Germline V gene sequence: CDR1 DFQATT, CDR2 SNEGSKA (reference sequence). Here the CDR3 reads CSARDPGRGYEQYF.

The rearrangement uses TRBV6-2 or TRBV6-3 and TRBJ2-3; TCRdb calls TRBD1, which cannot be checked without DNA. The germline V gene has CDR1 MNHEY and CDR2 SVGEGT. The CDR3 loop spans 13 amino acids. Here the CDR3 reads CASRGQRGDTQYF.

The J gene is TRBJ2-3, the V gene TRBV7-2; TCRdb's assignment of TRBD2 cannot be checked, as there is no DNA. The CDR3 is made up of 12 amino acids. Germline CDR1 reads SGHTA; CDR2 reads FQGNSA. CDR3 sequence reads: CAVRRVTDTQYF.

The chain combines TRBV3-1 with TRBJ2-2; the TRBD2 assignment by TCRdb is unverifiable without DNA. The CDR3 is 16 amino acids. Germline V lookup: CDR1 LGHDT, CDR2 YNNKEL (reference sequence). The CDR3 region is CASSTHSGGAIGELFF.

The CDR3 spells CASNQFLGDSYNEQFF. The chain recombines TRBV7-2 with TRBJ2-1. Germline CDR1 is SGHTA and CDR2 is FQGNSA. CDR3 length: 16 amino acids. The full variable domain, rest sourced from reference TRBV7-2 and TRBJ2-1, is GAGVSQSPSNKVTEKGKDVELRCDPISGHTALYWYRQSLGQGLEFLIYFQGNSAPDKSGLPSDRFSAERTGGSVSTLTIQRTQQEDSAVYLCASNQFLGDSYNEQFFGPGTRLTVL.

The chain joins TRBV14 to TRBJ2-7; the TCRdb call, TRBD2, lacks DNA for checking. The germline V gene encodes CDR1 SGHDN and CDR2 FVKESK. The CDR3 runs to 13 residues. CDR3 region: CASSQVLAGEQYF.

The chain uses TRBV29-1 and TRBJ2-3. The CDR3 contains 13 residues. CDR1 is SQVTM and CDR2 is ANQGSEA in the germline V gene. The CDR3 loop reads CSVVLDHTDTQYF.

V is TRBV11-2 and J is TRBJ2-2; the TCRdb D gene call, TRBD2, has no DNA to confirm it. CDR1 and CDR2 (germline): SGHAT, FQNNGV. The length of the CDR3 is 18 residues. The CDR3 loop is CASSFVRPVAGATGELFF.

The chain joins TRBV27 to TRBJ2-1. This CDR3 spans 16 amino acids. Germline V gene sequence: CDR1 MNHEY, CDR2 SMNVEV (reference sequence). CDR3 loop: CASSYLLGGSYNEQFF.

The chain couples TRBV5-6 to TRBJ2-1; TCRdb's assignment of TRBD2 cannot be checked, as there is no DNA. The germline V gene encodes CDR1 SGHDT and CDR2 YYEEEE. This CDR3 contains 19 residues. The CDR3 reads CASSSRGTSGRSGYNEQFF.

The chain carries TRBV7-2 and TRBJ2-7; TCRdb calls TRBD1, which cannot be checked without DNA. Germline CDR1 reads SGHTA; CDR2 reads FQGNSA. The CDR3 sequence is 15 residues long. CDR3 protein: CASSLATGTPLEQYF.

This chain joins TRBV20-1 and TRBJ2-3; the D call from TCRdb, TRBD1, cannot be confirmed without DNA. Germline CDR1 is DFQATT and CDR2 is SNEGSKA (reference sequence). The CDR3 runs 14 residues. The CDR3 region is CSAPGRGSTDTQYF.

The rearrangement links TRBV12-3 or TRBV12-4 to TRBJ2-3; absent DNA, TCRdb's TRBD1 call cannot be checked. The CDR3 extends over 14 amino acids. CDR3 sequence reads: CASSGNRVTDTQYF.

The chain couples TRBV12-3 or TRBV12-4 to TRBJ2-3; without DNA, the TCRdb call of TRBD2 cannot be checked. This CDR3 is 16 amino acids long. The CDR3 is CASSLGHGPKMDTQYF.

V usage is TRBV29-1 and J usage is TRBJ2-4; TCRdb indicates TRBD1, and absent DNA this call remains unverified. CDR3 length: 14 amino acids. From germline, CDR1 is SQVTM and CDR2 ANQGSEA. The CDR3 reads CSVDPGGAKNIQYF.

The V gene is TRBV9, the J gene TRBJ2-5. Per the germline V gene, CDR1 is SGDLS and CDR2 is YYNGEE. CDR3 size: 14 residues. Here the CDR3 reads CASSVDLSQETQYF.

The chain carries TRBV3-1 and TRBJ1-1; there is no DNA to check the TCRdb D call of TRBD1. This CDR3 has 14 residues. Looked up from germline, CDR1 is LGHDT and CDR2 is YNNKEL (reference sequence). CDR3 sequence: CASQDRAGNTEAFF.